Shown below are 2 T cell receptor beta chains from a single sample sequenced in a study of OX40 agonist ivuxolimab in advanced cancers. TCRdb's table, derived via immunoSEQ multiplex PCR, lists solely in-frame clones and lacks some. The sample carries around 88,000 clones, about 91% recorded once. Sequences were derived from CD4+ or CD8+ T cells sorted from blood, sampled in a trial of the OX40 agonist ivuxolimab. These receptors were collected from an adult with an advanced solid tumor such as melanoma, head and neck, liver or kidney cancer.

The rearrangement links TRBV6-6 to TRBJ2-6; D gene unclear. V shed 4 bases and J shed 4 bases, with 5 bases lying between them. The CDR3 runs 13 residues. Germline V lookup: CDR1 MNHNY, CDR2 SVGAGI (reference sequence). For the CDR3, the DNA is TGTGCCAGCAGTTCGTTGGGGGCCAACGTCCTGACTTTC. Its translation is CASSSLGANVLTF.

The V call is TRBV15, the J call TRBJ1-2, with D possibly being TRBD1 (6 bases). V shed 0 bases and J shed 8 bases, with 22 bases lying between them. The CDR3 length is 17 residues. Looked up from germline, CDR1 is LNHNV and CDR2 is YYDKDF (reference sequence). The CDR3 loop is CATSRDGDSTGWQGYTF. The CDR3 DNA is TGTGCCACCAGCAGAGATGGAGATTCGACAGGCTGGCAAGGCTACACCTTC.